One and the same sample provided the 26 T cell receptor beta chains below, sequenced in a study of CD8 T cells in ankylosing spondylitis. These TCRs' antigens remain unknown. TCRdb itself ran the 5' RACE reads through MiXCR, one entry per CDR3 protein. The repertoire holds around 430,000 distinct CDR3 sequences, with 15% to 20% as singletons. Whole-study results and caveats: For ankylosing spondylitis blood, a TCR beta motif of about 8 highly homologous variants appeared characteristic.

The specimen was blood, either unsorted or a sorted T cell fraction (not recorded which). Receptors originate from a male donor with ankylosing spondylitis.

The genes are TRBV7-2 and TRBJ2-7; 8 bases match TRBD1. CDR1 SGHTA and CDR2 FQGNSA come from the germline V gene. The V segment lost 5 bases and the J segment 3 bases; nucleotides outside the gene matches: 12. This CDR3 has 16 amino acids. DNA for the CDR3: TGTGCCAGCAGCCCAGGCCCAGGGGGCAATGGCTACGAGCAGTACTTC. This sequence encodes CASSPGPGGNGYEQYF.

This clonotype occurred many times. This rearrangement joins TRBV29-1 to TRBJ1-3; D gene ambiguous. This CDR3 has 14 residues. Germline V gene data show CDR1 as SQVTM and CDR2 as ANQGSEA. The germline V and J ends were trimmed by 4 bases and 2 bases, with 12 bases remaining between them. CDR3 DNA: TGCAGCGTTGCCCCGGGTGGAGCTGGAAACACCATATATTTT. It translates to CSVAPGGAGNTIYF.

This clonotype was counted ten times or more. J is TRBJ2-4 and V is TRBV10-3, with D uncertain. Germline assignment: CDR1 ENHRY and CDR2 SYGVKD. V was shortened by 2 bases and J by 1 base, with 6 bases between the two germline ends. The CDR3 covers 14 residues. The CDR3 DNA reads as TGTGCCATCAGTGAGCTGGGGGCCAAAAACATTCAGTACTTC. This translates into CAISELGAKNIQYF.

About this clonotype itself: This may arise from a read error, as a much more abundant clone is one base away. The rearrangement joins TRBV30 to TRBJ2-7, with no clear D. Trimming stripped 3 bases from V and 2 bases from J, with 8 bases between. Per the germline V gene, CDR1 is GTSNPN and CDR2 is SVGIG (reference sequence). CDR3 length: 12 amino acids. The CDR3: CAWRYRTYEQYF. In DNA form, the CDR3 reads TGTGCCTGGAGATACCGGACCTACGAGCAGTACTTC.

Turning to this clonotype: One junction end disagrees with the germline gene, perhaps due to a read error. The J gene is TRBJ1-4, the V gene TRBV12-3 or TRBV12-4, with a possible D match to TRBD1 (5 bases). The CDR3 is made up of 13 amino acids. The CDR3 nucleotides read TGTGCCAGCGGGGGGGATCGAATCGAAAATCTGTTTTTT. It codes for CASGGDRIENLFF.

This clonotype was found a few times. The V and J genes are TRBV6-1 and TRBJ2-7; possibly TRBD1 or TRBD2 for D (6 bases each). The V end lost 6 bases, the J end lost 3 bases, and 15 bases lay between the germline ends. CDR1 is MNHNS, CDR2 SASEGT, per germline. The CDR3 length is 14 residues. The CDR3 is CASSPGGKNYEQYF. Written as DNA, the CDR3 is TGTGCCAGCAGCCCCGGGGGCAAGAACTACGAGCAGTACTTC.

V usage is TRBV9 and J usage is TRBJ2-7, with 12 bases lining up with TRBD1. The CDR3 covers 18 residues. V lost 0 bases and J lost 5; bases outside the gene matches: 12. CDR1 is SGDLS and CDR2 is YYNGEE in the germline V gene. In nucleotides, the CDR3 is TGTGCCAGCAGCGTAGCCCCCGGGACAGGGGGCCAAGGGAACGAGCAGTACTTC. Encoded protein: CASSVAPGTGGQGNEQYF.

This rearrangement joins TRBV9 to TRBJ2-1; D perhaps matches TRBD2 (5 bases). Germline values: CDR1 SGDLS, CDR2 YYNGEE. V lost 6 bases to trimming and J lost 5 bases, with 15 bases between them. The CDR3 consists of 14 residues. Written as DNA, the CDR3 is TGTGCCAGCAATGAACCGGGGAACCACAATGAGCAGTTCTTC. Its translation: CASNEPGNHNEQFF.

The chain combines TRBV12-3 or TRBV12-4 with TRBJ1-6; 7 nucleotides align to TRBD1. Trimming removed 7 bases from V and 7 bases from J; junction bases left unmatched: 10. CDR3 size: 15 residues. The CDR3 is CASTDRQGGNSPLHF. DNA for the CDR3: TGTGCCAGCACCGATCGACAGGGAGGGAATTCACCCCTCCACTTT.

This clonotype came up once. The chain has TRBV4-1 and TRBJ1-4, with D possibly TRBD1 on 5 matching bases. Germline V gene lookup returns CDR1 MGHRA and CDR2 YSYEKL. The V gene lost 5 bases and the J gene lost 7 bases, with 20 bases spanning the gap. The CDR3 has 16 residues. The CDR3 region has the DNA TGCGCCAGCAGCTCCCCTGCCGGGGGTGGTAGTGAAAAACTGTTTTTT. Translated: CASSSPAGGGSEKLFF.

The table lists this clonotype with many counts. This chain links TRBV24-1 with TRBJ2-7; TRBD1 agrees at 8 bases. The V gene's germline CDR1 is KGHDR and CDR2 SFDVKD. V trimming: 4 bases; J trimming: 5 bases; junction bases outside the gene matches: 9. This CDR3 spans 15 amino acids. CDR3: CATSDQQGERHEQYF. The DNA for the CDR3 is TGTGCCACCAGTGACCAACAGGGGGAACGGCACGAGCAGTACTTC.

V usage is TRBV7-2 and J usage is TRBJ2-7; 11 bases map to TRBD2. V lost 1 base, J lost 6 bases, and 2 bases stayed unmatched. Looked up from germline, CDR1 is SGHTA and CDR2 is FQGNSA. The CDR3 spans 14 residues. The CDR3 nucleotides are TGTGCCAGCAGCTTAGGGGGGACTAGCGGCGAGCAGTACTTC. Its protein product is CASSLGGTSGEQYF.

This clonotype was recorded at least ten times. This chain joins TRBV20-1 and TRBJ2-5; tentatively, D is TRBD2 (7 bases). The germline gives CDR1 DFQATT, CDR2 SNEGSKA (reference sequence). Trimming removed 0 bases from V and 3 bases from J, with 20 bases in between. The CDR3 length is 17 residues. For the CDR3, the DNA is TGCAGTGCTAGAGATCCGAACGGGGGGCCAAGCAAAGAGACCCAGTACTTC. Residues: CSARDPNGGPSKETQYF.

This sequence joins TRBV20-1 and TRBJ2-7; D uncertain. From germline, CDR1 is DFQATT and CDR2 SNEGSKA (reference sequence). This CDR3 contains 13 residues. CDR3 sequence: CSGFPDPSYEQYF. The CDR3 nucleotides are TGCAGCGGGTTTCCGGACCCTTCCTACGAGCAGTACTTC.

A few counts support this clonotype. This chain uses TRBV7-9 with TRBJ2-7; the D call may be TRBD1 or TRBD2 (5 bases each). The ends were cut back, 5 bases at V and 3 bases at J, with 17 bases in the middle. The germline CDR1 and CDR2 sequences are SEHNR and FQNEAQ (reference sequence). CDR3 length: 15 residues. The CDR3 coding sequence is TGTGCCAGCAGCCATAGTGGCTGGGACGGCTACGAGCAGTACTTC. Protein sequence: CASSHSGWDGYEQYF.

The chain employs TRBV12-3 or TRBV12-4 and TRBJ2-1; tentatively, D is TRBD2 (6 bases). V shed 6 bases and J shed 1 base, with 13 bases lying between them. The CDR3 runs 15 residues. DNA of the CDR3: TGTGCCAGCAGCCCGGGACTCCAGTCCTACAATGAGCAGTTCTTC. Translation gives CASSPGLQSYNEQFF.

This chain links TRBV11-2 with TRBJ1-2, with 7 bases identical to TRBD1. Germline V gene data show CDR1 as SGHAT and CDR2 as FQNNGV. With 5 bases clipped from V and 1 base from J, the junction kept 7 bases outside the gene matches. This CDR3 contains 15 residues. In DNA, the CDR3 is TGTGCCAGCAGCACTTACAGGGACAGTAACTATGGCTACACCTTC. Protein product: CASSTYRDSNYGYTF.

This clonotype appeared a few times. The chain carries TRBV28 and TRBJ2-7, with D possibly being TRBD1 or TRBD2 (5 bases each). Trimming took off 4 bases at V and 4 bases at J, with 17 bases between the two ends. CDR3 length equals 15 residues. CDR1 is MDHEN, CDR2 SYDVKM, per germline. The CDR3 reads CASSSGRGWGYEQYF. The CDR3 nucleotides are TGTGCCAGCAGTTCTGGACGAGGGTGGGGGTACGAGCAGTACTTC.

The chain couples TRBV28 to TRBJ2-1; D is ambiguous. Germline V gene sequence: CDR1 MDHEN, CDR2 SYDVKM. V was shortened by 6 bases and J by 0 bases, with 15 bases between the two germline ends. The CDR3 spans 16 residues. The CDR3 protein is CASSSLSGRSYNEQFF. DNA of the CDR3: TGTGCCAGCAGCTCCCTCTCAGGCCGCTCCTACAATGAGCAGTTCTTC.

This clonotype was seen a handful of times. The chain couples TRBV5-1 to TRBJ1-1; 8 bases align to TRBD1. Germline assignment: CDR1 SGHRS and CDR2 YFSETQ. J lost 1 base, V lost 3 bases, and 8 bases had no gene match. The CDR3 is 16 residues long. CDR3 nucleotide sequence: TGCGCCAGCAGCTCGGCAGCCGGGACAGGGAACACTGAAGCTTTCTTT. Translation gives CASSSAAGTGNTEAFF.

The chain couples TRBV15 to TRBJ2-7; D gene uncertain. Germline V gives CDR1 LNHNV, CDR2 YYDKDF (reference sequence). V was shortened by 4 bases and J by 3 bases, with 16 bases between the two germline ends. The CDR3 covers 15 residues. DNA for the CDR3: TGTGCCACCAGCACCGGACGAGAAGTCCTCTACGAGCAGTACTTC. The encoded protein is CATSTGREVLYEQYF.

This clonotype has more than one count but fewer than ten. The chain combines TRBV6-1 with TRBJ1-6; the match to TRBD1 covers 7 bases. Germline V gives CDR1 MNHNS, CDR2 SASEGT. The J segment lost 8 bases and the V segment lost 6 bases, leaving 10 bases of the junction unmatched. The CDR3 contains 15 residues. CDR3 nucleotides: TGTGCCAGCAGGTCTCCTACAGGGGACCATTCACCCCTCCACTTT. This codes for CASRSPTGDHSPLHF.

This clonotype turned up a few times. This chain connects TRBV20-1 to TRBJ2-5; D could derive from TRBD1 or TRBD2 (5 bases each). Deletions cut 2 bases from V and 4 bases from J, with 14 bases between. The CDR3 contains 14 residues. The germline gives CDR1 DFQATT, CDR2 SNEGSKA (reference sequence). CDR3 DNA sequence: TGCAGTGCTAGAAGAGTACCGGGGCGAGAGACCCAGTACTTC. This translates into CSARRVPGRETQYF.

This rearrangement joins TRBV21-1 to TRBJ2-7; the table names TRBD2, a call not compared with the DNA. TRBV21-1 is given as a pseudogene. The CDR3 runs 16 residues. For the CDR3, the DNA is TGTGCCAGCAGCAACGTAGCGGGAGTGGGCTCCTACGAGCAGTACTTC. Protein: CASSNVAGVGSYEQYF.

This clonotype was observed at least ten times. This CDR3 fails to terminate in the conserved phenylalanine or tryptophan, so it likely reflects a read error. No DNA is shown, since the ends of the CDR3 on it are uncertain; the CDR3 is the one TCRdb lists. This sequence joins TRBV12-3 or TRBV12-4 and TRBJ2-7; the table's TRBD1 call for D was not verified on the DNA. Including both end residues, the CDR3 is 13 amino acids long. The chain's CDR3 is CASSFGDGLLSSL.

In DNA form, the CDR3 reads TGTGCCAGCAGCCAAGATGGGAAAGTCCAAGAGACCCAGTACTTC. It specifies CASSQDGKVQETQYF. The chain employs TRBV3-1 and TRBJ2-5; the D is unclear. Germline assignment: CDR1 LGHDT and CDR2 YNNKEL (reference sequence). The CDR3 is 15 amino acids. Deletions cut 0 bases from V and 1 base from J, with 9 bases between.